These T cell receptor beta chains were read from a single sample in a study of blood T cell repertoires in COVID-19. This table comes from immunoSEQ multiplex PCR, and its TCRdb copy is limited to in-frame clones, with some not included. The data contain over 100,000 clones, about 89% of them seen just once; the ten biggest clones take up approximately 10%. Sequencing input: peripheral blood. These receptor sequences come from a woman aged 65 to 85 with COVID-19, enrolled during active disease. The CDR3 runs from the conserved cysteine through the conserved F or W. D genes are given only for firm matches. Clone size is shown for a subset of rows, as once, few, many or a class of expanded clone.

v_gene	abundance	d_gene	j_gene	CDR3aa	CDR3nt
TRBV7-3	once	-	TRBJ1-2	CASSFGGQDYGYTF	TGTGCCAGCAGCTTCGGGGGGCAAGACTATGGCTACACCTTC
TRBV7-2	-	TRBD1	TRBJ2-4	CASGWTGSHIQYF	TGTGCCAGCGGATGGACAGGGAGCCACATTCAGTACTTC
TRBV7-2	-	TRBD1	TRBJ2-1	CASSLVVTGGFEQFF	TGTGCCAGCAGCTTAGTAGTGACAGGGGGATTTGAGCAGTTCTTC
TRBV27	-	-	TRBJ2-7	CASCRGREGYEQYF	TGTGCCAGCTGCAGGGGCAGGGAGGGCTACGAGCAGTACTTC
TRBV28	-	-	TRBJ1-2	CASWSGVTNGYTF	TGTGCCAGTTGGTCCGGAGTAACGAATGGCTACACCTTC
TRBV11-2	few	-	TRBJ1-1	CASSLAGGRTNTEAFF	TGTGCCAGCAGCTTAGCCGGGGGGCGAACGAACACTGAAGCTTTCTTT
TRBV6-5	-	-	TRBJ1-2	CASSPLWQGSYGYTF	TGTGCCAGCAGTCCCCTTTGGCAGGGGAGCTATGGCTACACCTTC
TRBV19	once	-	TRBJ1-1	CASKIGRETEAFF	TGTGCCAGTAAAATTGGGAGGGAGACTGAAGCTTTCTTT
TRBV5-4	once	-	TRBJ2-3	CASSSSGSTDTQYF	TGTGCCAGCAGCTCTTCGGGGAGCACAGATACGCAGTATTTT
TRBV19	-	TRBD1	TRBJ2-6	CASRRQGYGANVLTF	TGTGCCAGTAGAAGACAGGGGTATGGGGCCAACGTCCTGACTTTC
TRBV25-1	-	TRBD1	TRBJ1-1	CASSEWALTGVTEAFF	TGTGCCAGCAGTGAGTGGGCATTGACAGGGGTTACTGAAGCTTTCTTT
TRBV4-1	-	-	TRBJ1-1	CASSQGLRSVGAFF	TGCGCCAGCAGCCAAGGACTAAGATCAGTTGGGGCTTTCTTT
TRBV5-1	-	-	TRBJ2-5	CASSLWQNQETQYF	TGCGCCAGCAGCTTGTGGCAGAACCAAGAGACCCAGTACTTC
TRBV19	-	TRBD1	TRBJ1-6	CASSISRGDNSPLHF	TGTGCCAGTAGTATAAGCAGGGGGGACAATTCACCCCTCCACTTT
TRBV24-1	-	TRBD1	TRBJ2-2	CATSDAGQGAGELFF	TGTGCCACCAGTGATGCAGGCCAGGGGGCCGGGGAGCTGTTTTTT
TRBV4-1	-	-	TRBJ1-5	CASRLSGQGNNQPQHF	TGCGCCAGCAGGCTAAGCGGCCAGGGGAACAATCAGCCCCAGCATTTT
TRBV7-9	once	TRBD1	TRBJ1-5	CASSKTGGDFGNQPQHF	TGTGCCAGCAGCAAGACAGGGGGCGACTTTGGCAATCAGCCCCAGCATTTT
TRBV30	-	TRBD1	TRBJ1-2	CAWSNRQGKDYGYTF	TGTGCCTGGAGTAATCGACAGGGGAAGGACTATGGCTACACCTTC
TRBV4-2	-	TRBD1	TRBJ1-2	CASSQTDRGSYGYTF	TGTGCCAGCAGCCAGACGGACAGGGGCAGCTATGGCTACACCTTC
TRBV5-1	-	-	TRBJ2-1	CASSWGNNNEQFF	TGCGCCAGCAGCTGGGGCAATAACAATGAGCAGTTCTTC
TRBV5-1	-	-	TRBJ1-1	CATAPGGGQTEAFF	TGCGCCACGGCCCCGGGCGGTGGACAAACTGAAGCTTTCTTT
TRBV19	-	-	TRBJ1-2	CASRVGRGPYGYTF	TGTGCCAGTAGGGTAGGCAGGGGCCCCTATGGCTACACCTTC
TRBV6-5	-	TRBD1	TRBJ1-3	CASTTGQLGNTIYF	TGTGCCAGCACTACGGGACAGCTAGGAAACACCATATATTTT
TRBV7-3	-	-	TRBJ2-5	CASSSGQKETQYF	TGTGCCAGCAGCTCCGGACAGAAAGAGACCCAGTACTTC
TRBV5-1	-	TRBD1	TRBJ1-2	CASSQTGGSGYTF	TGCGCCAGCAGCCAAACAGGGGGTAGTGGCTACACCTTC
TRBV5-6	-	-	TRBJ2-3	CASSPDDGVGGPGDTQYF	TGTGCCAGCAGCCCGGATGACGGAGTGGGGGGGCCGGGCGATACGCAGTATTTT
TRBV5-8	-	-	TRBJ1-1	CASSSFRGGMNTEAFF	TGTGCCAGCAGCTCATTTCGTGGGGGGATGAACACTGAAGCTTTCTTT
TRBV4-1	-	-	TRBJ1-2	CASSQEGRAYGYTF	TGCGCCAGCAGCCAAGAGGGCAGGGCCTATGGCTACACCTTC
TRBV4-1	-	TRBD2	TRBJ2-2	CASSLLRGGDTGELFF	TGCGCCAGCAGCCTGTTGCGCGGGGGAGACACCGGGGAGCTGTTTTTT
TRBV6-6	-	TRBD1	TRBJ1-6	CASSYATGEGSPLHF	TGTGCCAGCAGTTACGCGACAGGGGAAGGATCACCCCTCCACTTT
TRBV2	-	-	TRBJ2-2	CASSEALKARATGELFF	TGTGCCAGCAGTGAAGCGCTTAAGGCCAGGGCCACCGGGGAGCTGTTTTTT
TRBV5-1	few	-	TRBJ2-2	CASSSQGSGELFF	TGCGCCAGCAGCTCTCAGGGGTCCGGGGAGCTGTTTTTT
TRBV7-2	-	-	TRBJ2-7	CASSLMEGGEQYF	TGTGCCAGCAGCTTAATGGAAGGGGGCGAGCAGTACTTC
TRBV7-9	-	-	TRBJ1-1	CASSLVTGYTEAFF	TGTGCCAGCAGCTTAGTCACAGGGTACACTGAAGCTTTCTTT
TRBV5-1	-	TRBD1	TRBJ1-1	CASSTWTGMNTEAFF	TGCGCCAGCAGCACTTGGACAGGGATGAACACTGAAGCTTTCTTT
TRBV30	-	TRBD1	TRBJ2-1	CAWSQGVGYNEQFF	TGTGCCTGGAGCCAGGGGGTGGGGTACAATGAGCAGTTCTTC
TRBV19	-	-	TRBJ1-6	CASSITSSPLHF	TGTGCCAGTAGTATAACATCATCACCCCTCCACTTT
TRBV11-2	-	-	TRBJ2-3	CASSGGGAPSTDTQYF	TGTGCCAGCAGCGGAGGGGGCGCGCCCAGCACAGATACGCAGTATTTT
TRBV4-1	-	-	TRBJ1-2	CASSQDLNRENGYTF	TGCGCCAGCAGCCAAGATCTGAACAGGGAGAATGGCTACACCTTC
TRBV5-1	-	-	TRBJ1-1	CASSWGRGSNTEAFF	TGCGCCAGCAGCTGGGGCCGGGGGTCGAACACTGAAGCTTTCTTT
TRBV19	-	-	TRBJ2-4	CASSTRQETYWDIQYF	TGTGCCAGTAGTACACGACAGGAAACCTACTGGGACATTCAGTACTTC